The 29 T cell receptor beta chains listed next were all sequenced from one sample in a study of T-cell memory formation after mild COVID-19. TCRdb ran MiXCR on the 5' RACE reads and lists one entry per CDR3 protein. The sample has approximately 40,000 distinct CDR3 sequences; about 10% are singletons. Specimen: PBMCs or a T cell subset sorted from them (not recorded which). The receptors were gathered from a man younger than 30 who had mild COVID-19 (a few samples of this study predate the infection). Cell type and time point are not known.

This clonotype was detected ten times or more. The rearrangement links TRBV3-1 to TRBJ1-5; TRBD1 might be the D (6 bases). CDR3 length equals 15 residues. The V end lost 0 bases, the J end lost 7 bases, and 13 bases lay between the germline ends. Germline V gene lookup returns CDR1 LGHDT and CDR2 YNNKEL (reference sequence). CDR3 nucleotide sequence: TGTGCCAGCAGCCAAGATACAGGGTGGGACCAGCCCCAGCATTTT. It codes for CASSQDTGWDQPQHF.

This clonotype appeared many times. The chain has TRBV5-6 and TRBJ2-1; 11 bases match TRBD2. Germline V CDR1 and CDR2: SGHDT, YYEEEE. The CDR3 spans 16 residues. V shed 4 bases, J shed 0 bases, and the junction held 3 bases outside the gene matches. The CDR3 sequence is CASSLGLAGSYNEQFF. CDR3 coding DNA: TGTGCCAGCAGCCTAGGACTAGCGGGCTCCTACAATGAGCAGTTCTTC. Full variable domain (remainder filled in from reference TRBV5-6 and TRBJ2-1): DAGVTQSPTHLIKTRGQQVTLRCSPKSGHDTVSWYQQALGQGPQFIFQYYEEEERQRGNFPDRFSGHQFPNYSSELNVNALLLGDSALYLCASSLGLAGSYNEQFFGPGTRLTVL.

The V call is TRBV4-1, the J call TRBJ1-2; weak D call: TRBD1 (5 bases). Per the germline V gene, CDR1 is MGHRA and CDR2 is YSYEKL. The V and J ends lost 3 bases and 6 bases respectively, with 11 bases between them. The CDR3 runs to 13 residues. The CDR3 loop is CASSQKWGDGYTF. In DNA form, the CDR3 reads TGCGCCAGCAGCCAGAAATGGGGGGATGGCTACACCTTC.

This clonotype was recorded many times. The chain has TRBV7-2 and TRBJ2-3; TRBD2 matches at 9 bases. Trimming removed 2 bases from V and 6 bases from J; junction bases left unmatched: 6. The CDR3 runs to 15 residues. Looked up from germline, CDR1 is SGHTA and CDR2 is FQGNSA. The CDR3 DNA reads TGTGCCAGCAGCTTAATAGCGGGGGCGGGGGATACGCAGTATTTT. It specifies CASSLIAGAGDTQYF.

This clonotype showed up many times. The rearrangement links TRBV12-3 or TRBV12-4 to TRBJ2-2; maybe TRBD2 (5 bases). The CDR3 totals 14 residues. Trimming left V 6 bases short and J 7 bases short, with 15 bases between. DNA for the CDR3: TGTGCCAGCAGCCCGGGCGGGCTAGACGGGGAGCTGTTTTTT. Amino acid sequence: CASSPGGLDGELFF.

This chain uses TRBV28 with TRBJ2-5, with D tentatively TRBD1 (6 bases). Germline V gene sequence: CDR1 MDHEN, CDR2 SYDVKM. CDR3 length: 13 amino acids. The V end was cut by 4 bases, the J end by 3 bases, with 9 bases between. The CDR3 sequence is CASSSGQEETQYF. As DNA, the CDR3 is TGTGCCAGCAGTTCGGGACAAGAAGAGACCCAGTACTTC.

This clonotype has ten or more counts. This chain uses TRBV6-1 with TRBJ1-2, with a possible D match to TRBD1 (6 bases). CDR1 is MNHNS, CDR2 SASEGT, per germline. The CDR3 covers 14 residues. With 1 base removed from V and 7 bases from J, the gap between germline ends came to 13 bases. CDR3 loop: CASSEVGTGTGYTF. CDR3 nucleotide sequence: TGTGCCAGCAGTGAAGTGGGTACAGGGACTGGCTACACCTTC.

This clonotype was seen many times. This chain links TRBV5-1 with TRBJ2-2; possible D gene TRBD1, 6 bases. V lost 0 bases and J 6 bases, leaving 9 bases between the germline ends. Germline V gene lookup returns CDR1 SGHRS and CDR2 YFSETQ. The CDR3 totals 14 residues. This CDR3 reads CASSLGQASGELFF. The CDR3 coding sequence is TGCGCCAGCAGCTTGGGACAGGCGTCCGGGGAGCTGTTTTTT.

This clonotype has ten or more counts. This chain uses TRBV4-1 with TRBJ2-5, with 7 bases matching TRBD1. The length of the CDR3 is 15 residues. Germline V gene sequence: CDR1 MGHRA, CDR2 YSYEKL. Unmatched junction bases numbered 5, after V lost 2 bases and J lost 2 bases. The CDR3 here is CASSQNDRAQETQYF. CDR3 coding DNA: TGCGCCAGCAGCCAAAACGACAGGGCTCAAGAGACCCAGTACTTC.

This clonotype has at least ten counts. The chain combines TRBV20-1 with TRBJ1-1; D is unresolved. The V gene's germline CDR1 is DFQATT and CDR2 SNEGSKA (reference sequence). V lost 3 bases, J lost 2 bases, and 4 bases lay in between. This CDR3 has 11 residues. The CDR3 nucleotides are TGCAGTGCTAGGTCTAACACTGAAGCTTTCTTT. This sequence encodes CSARSNTEAFF.

Many counts were recorded for this clonotype. The chain links TRBV2 to TRBJ2-7; the D is unclear. The V end was cut by 2 bases, the J end by 6 bases, with 14 bases between. The CDR3 loop spans 14 amino acids. The germline CDR1 and CDR2 sequences are SNHLY and FYNNEI. CDR3 DNA sequence: TGTGCCAGCAGTGAATATGGCGCTAGGGTCGAGCAGTACTTC. This translates into CASSEYGARVEQYF.

This clonotype came up many times. The chain combines TRBV11-2 with TRBJ1-4, with D hard to call. CDR3 length: 12 amino acids. The V end lost 5 bases, the J end lost 7 bases, and 8 bases lay between the germline ends. Germline loops: CDR1 SGHAT, CDR2 FQNNGV. The CDR3, as DNA: TGTGCCAGCAGCCATCCTGGTGAAAAACTGTTTTTT. Protein sequence: CASSHPGEKLFF.

There are many counts of this clonotype. The CDR3 sequence is CASSYQQGSGELFF. The CDR3 DNA follows: TGCGCCAGCAGCTACCAACAGGGCTCCGGGGAGCTGTTTTTT. This chain uses TRBV5-1 with TRBJ2-2; maybe TRBD1 (6 bases). Germline values: CDR1 SGHRS, CDR2 YFSETQ. V was pared by 3 bases and J by 6 bases, with 12 bases between. The CDR3 runs to 14 residues.

This clonotype was counted many times. J is TRBJ1-6 and V is TRBV5-1, with no clear D. CDR1 SGHRS and CDR2 YFSETQ come from the germline V gene. V was clipped by 4 bases and J by 5 bases, with 13 bases between them. This CDR3 has 15 residues. CDR3 sequence (DNA): TGCGCCAGCAGCGGAACTGGCAGTAATAATTCACCCCTCCACTTT. Its translation: CASSGTGSNNSPLHF.

This clonotype was recorded at least ten times. This chain links TRBV7-2 with TRBJ2-1, with 9 bases identical to TRBD1. Germline CDR1 SGHTA, CDR2 FQGNSA. V shed 8 bases and J 4 bases; nucleotides not matched to a gene: 6. This CDR3 has 14 amino acids. CDR3 amino acids: CASRRDRVYNEQFF. DNA for the CDR3: TGTGCCAGCCGGCGGGACAGGGTGTACAATGAGCAGTTCTTC.

J is TRBJ2-3 and V is TRBV24-1; D uncertain. Trimming shortened V by 5 bases and J by 0 bases, and 8 bases separated the two germline ends. This CDR3 spans 14 amino acids. CDR1 is KGHDR and CDR2 is SFDVKD in the germline V gene. The CDR3 loop is CATSGGTSTDTQYF. As DNA, the CDR3 is TGTGCCACCAGTGGTGGAACTAGCACAGATACGCAGTATTTT.

Ten or more counts support this clonotype. The chain joins TRBV5-1 to TRBJ1-1; D remains ambiguous. The CDR3 consists of 15 residues. Germline V gives CDR1 SGHRS, CDR2 YFSETQ. V shed 0 bases and J shed 5 bases, with 14 bases lying between them. In nucleotides, the CDR3 is TGCGCCAGCAGCTTGGCCCTAGATCAAGGAACTGAAGCTTTCTTT. This sequence encodes CASSLALDQGTEAFF.

This clonotype was observed at least ten times. The V call is TRBV12-3 or TRBV12-4, the J call TRBJ2-1, with 9 bases aligning to TRBD2. Losses at the gene ends were 4 bases for V and 5 bases for J; bases not matched to a gene: 6. There are 15 residues in the CDR3. CDR3 in DNA: TGTGCCAGCAGTTCTACAGCGGGGGGCCACAATGAGCAGTTCTTC. Protein product: CASSSTAGGHNEQFF.

This clonotype occurred many times. V and J are TRBV6-1 and TRBJ1-2; D call uncertain. The CDR3 totals 15 residues. Germline CDR1 MNHNS, CDR2 SASEGT. Trimming left V 10 bases short and J 1 base short, with 19 bases between. The CDR3 bases are TGTGCCATCGGAGACCCCGGGAATCTTAACTATGGCTACACCTTC. The encoded protein is CAIGDPGNLNYGYTF.

This clonotype was seen repeatedly, ten times or more. DNA for the CDR3: TGTGCCAGCAGCACGGACACTAACTATGGCTACACCTTC. Translated: CASSTDTNYGYTF. The chain is built from TRBV11-2 and TRBJ1-2, with D maybe TRBD1 (5 bases). This CDR3 has 13 amino acids. Looked up from germline, CDR1 is SGHAT and CDR2 is FQNNGV. V lost 5 bases, J lost 0 bases, and 7 bases lay in between.

This clonotype was seen ten or more times. The chain recombines TRBV7-9 with TRBJ1-5; no clear D. Germline V CDR1 and CDR2: SEHNR, FQNEAQ (reference sequence). V was cut by 6 bases and J by 4 bases, with 10 bases left in between. The CDR3 totals 13 residues. The CDR3, as DNA: TGTGCCAGCAGTCTTCCGGGGAATCAGCCCCAGCATTTT. Translation: CASSLPGNQPQHF.

This clonotype was counted at least ten times. The chain carries TRBV7-9 and TRBJ2-1; TRBD2 matches 14 bases. Germline V gene lookup returns CDR1 SEHNR and CDR2 FQNEAQ (reference sequence). The CDR3 is 17 amino acids. The J segment lost 2 bases and the V segment lost 5 bases, leaving 5 bases of the junction unmatched. CDR3 nucleotides: TGTGCCAGCAGCGGGGGACTAGCGGGGGCCACCTACAATGAGCAGTTCTTC. This encodes CASSGGLAGATYNEQFF.

This clonotype has at least ten counts. The V gene is TRBV12-3 or TRBV12-4, the J gene TRBJ1-1, with D perhaps TRBD1 (5 bases). CDR3 length equals 14 residues. V lost 3 bases, J lost 10 bases, and 18 bases lay in between. In DNA form, the CDR3 reads TGTGCCAGCAGTTTGCGGGACCCTACCCGGGGAGCTTTCTTT. It yields the protein CASSLRDPTRGAFF.

This clonotype appeared many times. The chain combines TRBV20-1 with TRBJ1-5; D ambiguous. Germline CDR1 and CDR2: DFQATT and SNEGSKA (reference sequence). V lost 3 bases to trimming and J lost 7 bases, with 13 bases between them. The CDR3 sequence is 13 residues long. The CDR3 spells CSASSEARQPQHF. The CDR3 nucleotides read TGCAGTGCTAGCTCCGAGGCAAGACAGCCCCAGCATTTT.

This clonotype was recorded many times. The chain joins TRBV6-2 or TRBV6-3 to TRBJ2-2; 8 nucleotides align to TRBD1. Trimming cost V 2 bases and J 2 bases; bases outside gene matches: 7. The CDR3 is 17 amino acids. Germline V gene data show CDR1 as MNHEY and CDR2 as SVGEGT. The CDR3 here is CASSYPGTGVNTGELFF. The CDR3 DNA sequence: TGTGCCAGCAGTTACCCTGGGACAGGAGTAAACACCGGGGAGCTGTTTTTT.

This sequence joins TRBV7-8 and TRBJ1-2; no clear D gene. Per germline, CDR1 SGHVS and CDR2 FQNEAQ. The CDR3 covers 12 residues. The V end lost 5 bases, the J end lost 6 bases, and 10 bases lay between the germline ends. CDR3 in amino acids: CASSLRGDGYTF. The CDR3 bases are TGTGCCAGCAGCCTACGGGGTGATGGCTACACCTTC.

Ten or more counts support this clonotype. The V call is TRBV6-2 or TRBV6-3, the J call TRBJ2-1; possible D gene TRBD2, 5 bases. CDR1 MNHEY and CDR2 SVGEGT come from the germline V gene. The CDR3 is 18 amino acids. With 4 bases removed from V and 2 bases from J, the gap between germline ends came to 21 bases. DNA of the CDR3: TGTGCCAGCAGTTCACATATACCGAGGGATGGGGCCTACAATGAGCAGTTCTTC. This codes for CASSSHIPRDGAYNEQFF.

This clonotype has a count of ten or more. The chain employs TRBV3-1 and TRBJ2-3, with a tentative D call TRBD1 (6 bases). CDR1 is LGHDT, CDR2 YNNKEL, per germline (reference sequence). This CDR3 region has 14 residues. The V end lost 2 bases, the J end lost 0 bases, and 6 bases lay between the germline ends. CDR3 protein: CASSQTGSTDTQYF. Here the CDR3 DNA reads TGTGCCAGCAGCCAAACAGGGAGCACAGATACGCAGTATTTT.

This clonotype was observed many times. The J gene is TRBJ2-3, the V gene TRBV6-4; 8 nucleotides match TRBD1. CDR3 size: 15 residues. Germline V gene lookup returns CDR1 MRHNA and CDR2 SNTAGT. V lost 5 bases to trimming and J lost 2 bases; unmatched junction nucleotides: 6. The CDR3, as DNA: TGTGCCAGCAGTTACGGGACAGGTTCCACAGATACGCAGTATTTT. Its translation is CASSYGTGSTDTQYF.